The 9 T cell receptor beta chains below come from one sample, sequenced in a study of cytomegalovirus exposure and HLA in healthy donors. Amplification used 60 Vbeta primers and 13 Jbeta primers. The assay was immunoSEQ multiplex PCR, and TCRdb's table has in-frame clones only and misses some. The sample includes 250,000 to 300,000 clones, about four fifths of them seen just once. Sequencing was carried out using PBMCs. The receptors come from a middle-aged woman in good health and CMV-seropositive.

This rearrangement joins TRBV7-9 to TRBJ2-1, with TRBD2 matching 13 bases. CDR3 length equals 16 residues. With V trimmed by 2 bases and J by 9 bases, 7 bases remained unmatched. The germline V gene has CDR1 SEHNR and CDR2 FQNEAQ (reference sequence). CDR3 DNA: TGTGCCAGCAGCTTACGGACTAGCGGGGGTGATGGTGAGCAGTTCTTC. It yields the protein CASSLRTSGGDGEQFF. Combining the CDR3 with reference TRBV7-9 and TRBJ2-1 gives the whole variable domain DTGVSQNPRHKITKRGQNVTFRCDPISEHNRLYWYRQTLGQGPEFLTYFQNEAQLEKSRLLSDRFSAERPKGSFSTLEIQRTEQGDSAMYLCASSLRTSGGDGEQFFGPGTRLTVL.

The chain combines TRBV10-3 with TRBJ1-3; maybe TRBD1 (5 bases). The V gene's germline CDR1 is ENHRY and CDR2 SYGVKD. The ends were cut back, 7 bases at V and 4 bases at J, with 14 bases in the middle. The CDR3 consists of 14 residues. CDR3 sequence reads: CAITPAGDGNTIYF. Here the CDR3 DNA reads TGTGCCATCACTCCTGCGGGGGACGGAAACACCATATATTTT.

The genes are TRBV27 and TRBJ1-2, with 10 bases aligning to TRBD1. The ends lost 6 bases at V and 3 bases at J; junction bases unmatched: 7. This CDR3 region has 15 residues. CDR1 and CDR2 (germline): MNHEY, SMNVEV (reference sequence). CDR3 amino acids: CASRYRQGADYGYTF. CDR3 DNA: TGTGCCAGCAGATACCGACAGGGGGCCGACTATGGCTACACCTTC.

This sequence joins TRBV5-1 and TRBJ2-1; 8 nucleotides line up with TRBD2. CDR1 is SGHRS, CDR2 YFSETQ, per germline. V shed 0 bases, J shed 5 bases, and the junction held 4 bases outside the gene matches. The CDR3 totals 15 residues. The CDR3 DNA follows: TGCGCCAGCAGCTTGGTAGCGGGAAACAACAATGAGCAGTTCTTC. This encodes CASSLVAGNNNEQFF.

A few counts support this clone. The chain uses TRBV5-1 and TRBJ2-5; 7 nucleotides match TRBD1. This CDR3 has 14 residues. V lost 4 bases to trimming and J lost 1 base; unmatched junction nucleotides: 4. Germline V lookup: CDR1 SGHRS, CDR2 YFSETQ. Here the CDR3 DNA reads TGCGCCAGCAGCCGACAGGGCTCCCAAGAGACCCAGTACTTC. It encodes CASSRQGSQETQYF.

The CDR3 loop reads CASTPGAGWYEQYF. CDR3 in DNA: TGTGCCAGCACCCCGGGAGCGGGATGGTACGAGCAGTACTTC. The rearrangement joins TRBV27 to TRBJ2-7; 7 bases map to TRBD2. After removal of 7 bases from V and 4 bases from J, the junction contained 10 bases not matched to a gene. Germline loops: CDR1 MNHEY, CDR2 SMNVEV (reference sequence). CDR3 length equals 14 residues.

The gene calls are TRBV25-1 and TRBJ2-3, with TRBD2 matching 13 bases. CDR1 and CDR2 (germline): MGHDK, SYGVNS. This CDR3 comprises 16 residues. J was trimmed by 4 bases and V by 5 bases; bases with no gene match: 6. CDR3 loop: CASSRGTSGIADTQYF. CDR3 bases: TGTGCCAGCAGTAGGGGGACTAGCGGGATCGCAGATACGCAGTATTTT.

J is TRBJ2-7 and V is TRBV29-1; 7 bases agree with TRBD2. Germline CDR1 SQVTM, CDR2 ANQGSEA. This CDR3 contains 12 residues. The V gene end was trimmed by 6 bases and the J gene end by 4 bases; junction bases not matched to a gene: 6. In DNA form, the CDR3 reads TGCAGCGTAGTGGGGAGGGAGTACGAGCAGTACTTC. Translation gives CSVVGREYEQYF.

V is TRBV5-6 and J is TRBJ2-1; possibly TRBD2 for D (5 bases). Germline V gene sequence: CDR1 SGHDT, CDR2 YYEEEE. The CDR3 has 19 residues. The V gene lost 0 bases and the J gene lost 6 bases, with 25 bases spanning the gap. CDR3 loop: CASSLGVRGPEAPVNEQFF. The CDR3 DNA reads as TGTGCCAGCAGCTTGGGAGTAAGAGGACCGGAGGCCCCCGTCAATGAGCAGTTCTTC.